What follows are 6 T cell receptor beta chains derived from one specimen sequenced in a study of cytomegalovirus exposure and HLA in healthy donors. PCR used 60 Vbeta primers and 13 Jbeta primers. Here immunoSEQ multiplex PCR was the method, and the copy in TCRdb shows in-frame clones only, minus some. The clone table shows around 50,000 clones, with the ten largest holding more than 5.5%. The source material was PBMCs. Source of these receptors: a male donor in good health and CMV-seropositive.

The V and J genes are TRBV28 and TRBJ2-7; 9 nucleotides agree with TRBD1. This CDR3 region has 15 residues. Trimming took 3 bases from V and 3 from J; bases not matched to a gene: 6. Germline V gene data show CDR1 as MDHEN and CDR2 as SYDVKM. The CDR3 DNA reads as TGTGCCAGCAGTTTTCAACAGGGGGCTAACTACGAGCAGTACTTC. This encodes CASSFQQGANYEQYF.

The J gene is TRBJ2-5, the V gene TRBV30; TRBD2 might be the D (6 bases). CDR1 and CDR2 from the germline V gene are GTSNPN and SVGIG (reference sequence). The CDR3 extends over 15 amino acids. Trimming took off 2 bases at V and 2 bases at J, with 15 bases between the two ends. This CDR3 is CAWSPWGDYQETQYF. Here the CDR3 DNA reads TGTGCCTGGAGTCCCTGGGGGGATTATCAAGAGACCCAGTACTTC.

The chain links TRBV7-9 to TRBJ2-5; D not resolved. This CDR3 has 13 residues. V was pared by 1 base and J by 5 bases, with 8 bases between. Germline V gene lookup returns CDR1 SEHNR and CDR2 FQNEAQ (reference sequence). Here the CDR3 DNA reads TGTGCCAGCAGCTTAGGTATACGGGAGACCCAGTACTTC. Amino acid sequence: CASSLGIRETQYF.

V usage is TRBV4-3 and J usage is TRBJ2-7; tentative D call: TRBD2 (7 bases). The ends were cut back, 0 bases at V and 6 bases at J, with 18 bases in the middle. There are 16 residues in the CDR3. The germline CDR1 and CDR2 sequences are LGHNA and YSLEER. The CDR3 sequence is CASSQDRWGGQGEQYF. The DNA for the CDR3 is TGCGCCAGCAGCCAAGATAGGTGGGGGGGCCAAGGCGAGCAGTACTTC.

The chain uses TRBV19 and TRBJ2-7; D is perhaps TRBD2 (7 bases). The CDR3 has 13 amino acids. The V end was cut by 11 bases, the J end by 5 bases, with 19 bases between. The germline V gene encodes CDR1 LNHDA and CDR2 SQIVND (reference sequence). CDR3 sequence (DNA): TGTGCCCGACGGAGGGGGGGATCTGACGAGCAGTACTTC. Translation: CARRRGGSDEQYF.

The CDR3 DNA reads TGTGCCAGCAGCTTAGGGACACAGGGGACATCAGATACGCAGTATTTT. It translates to CASSLGTQGTSDTQYF. The chain carries TRBV11-2 and TRBJ2-3, with 7 bases matching TRBD1. The ends lost 1 base at V and 4 bases at J; junction bases unmatched: 8. CDR1 and CDR2 from the germline V gene are SGHAT and FQNNGV. This CDR3 has 16 residues.